This passage covers 25 T cell receptor beta chains from one sample sequenced in a study of identical twins. MiXCR, applied by TCRdb to the 5' RACE reads, yields one record per CDR3 protein. Of a few hundred thousand distinct CDR3 sequences listed, 9% to 10% are singletons. This sample also appeared in a second study, on yellow fever vaccine responses in identical twins.

The sequencing input was PBMCs. These receptors were taken from a woman aged 18-29 years in good health.

The rearrangement links TRBV20-1 to TRBJ2-3; 8 positions agree with TRBD1. The CDR3 sequence is 15 residues long. With 5 bases clipped from V and 4 bases from J, the junction kept 11 bases outside the gene matches. Germline CDR1 is DFQATT and CDR2 is SNEGSKA (reference sequence). The CDR3 is CSAPNPTTGADTQYF. CDR3 DNA: TGCAGTGCTCCCAACCCTACGACAGGGGCAGATACGCAGTATTTT.

This chain connects TRBV27 to TRBJ2-1; 7 bases are a match to TRBD2. The germline CDR1 and CDR2 sequences are MNHEY and SMNVEV (reference sequence). The CDR3 loop spans 16 amino acids. Germline trimming cut 2 bases from V and 4 bases from J; bases unmatched to any gene: 8. CDR3 sequence reads: CASSLRWDYRYNEQFF. The DNA for the CDR3 is TGTGCCAGCAGTTTAAGGTGGGACTACCGATACAATGAGCAGTTCTTC.

This chain joins TRBV20-1 and TRBJ1-2; D call uncertain. Between the trimmed V and J ends, which lost 8 bases and 2 bases, there was a span of 18 bases. There are 14 residues in the CDR3. Germline values: CDR1 DFQATT, CDR2 SNEGSKA (reference sequence). The CDR3 loop is CSTTPMTENYGYTF. In DNA, the CDR3 is TGCAGTACCACTCCTATGACGGAGAACTATGGCTACACCTTC.

This clonotype was observed at least ten times. This chain connects TRBV27 to TRBJ1-5; TRBD1 aligns across 7 bases. J gave up 7 bases and V 5 bases, and 5 bases lay outside the gene matches. This CDR3 comprises 13 residues. Germline loops: CDR1 MNHEY, CDR2 SMNVEV (reference sequence). The CDR3 sequence is CASSPDREQPQHF. The DNA for the CDR3 is TGTGCCAGCAGTCCAGACAGGGAGCAGCCCCAGCATTTT.

This clonotype was seen ten or more times. The CDR3 reads CASSAGPLVEQYF. DNA of the CDR3: TGTGCCAGCAGCGCCGGGCCCCTAGTCGAGCAGTACTTC. The chain employs TRBV7-9 and TRBJ2-7, with D unresolved. CDR1 is SEHNR, CDR2 FQNEAQ, per germline (reference sequence). The germline V and J ends were trimmed by 5 bases and 6 bases, with 14 bases remaining between them. The CDR3 is 13 residues long.

The gene calls are TRBV6-1 and TRBJ2-3; D is tentatively TRBD1 or TRBD2 (5 bases each). The germline V gene encodes CDR1 MNHNS and CDR2 SASEGT. CDR3 length: 14 residues. V lost 3 bases and J lost 3, with 10 bases in between. In DNA, the CDR3 is TGTGCCAGCAGTGACGTGGGGGATACAGATACGCAGTATTTT. It is translated as CASSDVGDTDTQYF.

The genes are TRBV28 and TRBJ2-7; D is ambiguous. The CDR3 contains 16 residues. V was pared by 5 bases and J by 0 bases, with 17 bases between. Germline CDR1 is MDHEN and CDR2 is SYDVKM. DNA for the CDR3: TGTGCCAGCAGTCCGGTTGACAATTCGATCTCCTACGAGCAGTACTTC. Encoded protein: CASSPVDNSISYEQYF.

The chain employs TRBV3-1 and TRBJ2-7, with TRBD1 identical over 7 bases. The CDR3 is made up of 17 amino acids. The junction had 20 bases not matched to a gene; V was cut back by 10 bases and J by 2 bases. CDR1 is LGHDT and CDR2 is YNNKEL in the germline V gene (reference sequence). The CDR3 protein is CATTPLISTGPTYEQYF. The CDR3 bases are TGTGCCACCACCCCGCTGATATCGACAGGGCCTACCTACGAGCAGTACTTC.

This clonotype occurred many times. V and J are TRBV5-1 and TRBJ1-5; TRBD1 might be the D (6 bases). There are 17 residues in the CDR3. V lost 0 bases and J lost 9, with 22 bases in between. Germline V CDR1 and CDR2: SGHRS, YFSETQ. Written as DNA, the CDR3 is TGCGCCAGCAGCTTGGCACAACAGGGTGTCCTCGGGGGGCCCCAGCATTTT. Translating gives CASSLAQQGVLGGPQHF.

This clonotype was counted many times. V usage is TRBV2 and J usage is TRBJ2-1; 14 bases are a match to TRBD2. V was pared by 6 bases and J by 7 bases, with 5 bases of the junction left unmatched. This CDR3 contains 15 residues. CDR1 SNHLY and CDR2 FYNNEI come from the germline V gene. CDR3 DNA sequence: TGTGCCAGCAGCAAGACTAGCGGGAGGGCAAATGAGCAGTTCTTC. Its translation: CASSKTSGRANEQFF.

The rearrangement uses TRBV13 and TRBJ2-3, with 8 bases fitting TRBD2. CDR3 size: 16 residues. V was pared by 4 bases and J by 5 bases, with 11 bases of the junction left unmatched. Germline V gives CDR1 PRHDT, CDR2 FYEKMQ (reference sequence). DNA for the CDR3: TGTGCCAGCAGCTCACACGGGAGGGGAAGTCTAGATACGCAGTATTTT. This encodes CASSSHGRGSLDTQYF.

This clonotype was counted at least ten times. The chain couples TRBV27 to TRBJ2-7; TRBD2 is a possible D gene (6 bases). The CDR3 has 15 amino acids. The V and J ends lost 6 bases and 5 bases respectively, with 20 bases between them. The germline CDR1 and CDR2 sequences are MNHEY and SMNVEV (reference sequence). The chain's CDR3 is CASSFSSGLSDEQYF. The CDR3 region has the DNA TGTGCCAGCAGCTTTAGTAGCGGACTTAGTGACGAGCAGTACTTC.

Only a few counts were recorded for this clonotype. J is TRBJ2-3 and V is TRBV7-2, with TRBD2 matching 9 bases. Germline CDR1 reads SGHTA; CDR2 reads FQGNSA. After removal of 4 bases from V and 0 bases from J, the junction contained 5 bases not matched to a gene. The length of the CDR3 is 16 residues. CDR3 in amino acids: CASSSSGVASTDTQYF. CDR3 DNA: TGTGCCAGCAGCTCTAGCGGGGTTGCTAGCACAGATACGCAGTATTTT.

This clonotype was seen many times. This chain uses TRBV7-8 with TRBJ1-5, with 8 bases matching TRBD1. V shed 2 bases and J 4 bases; nucleotides not matched to a gene: 4. The CDR3 totals 15 residues. CDR1 and CDR2 from the germline V gene are SGHVS and FQNEAQ. CDR3 sequence (DNA): TGTGCCAGCAGCTTATCGGACAGGGAAAATCAGCCCCAGCATTTT. This codes for CASSLSDRENQPQHF.

This clonotype was recorded a few times. The chain joins TRBV29-1 to TRBJ2-7, with D perhaps matching TRBD1 (6 bases). The germline V gene encodes CDR1 SQVTM and CDR2 ANQGSEA. The CDR3 spans 12 residues. Trimming shortened V by 6 bases and J by 1 base, and 10 bases separated the two germline ends. The CDR3 here is CSVQTGSYEQYF. For the CDR3, the DNA is TGCAGCGTCCAAACAGGGTCCTACGAGCAGTACTTC.

The V gene is TRBV20-1, the J gene TRBJ2-7; D perhaps matches TRBD1 (6 bases). With 3 bases removed from V and 2 bases from J, the gap between germline ends came to 14 bases. CDR1 is DFQATT and CDR2 is SNEGSKA in the germline V gene (reference sequence). The CDR3 sequence is 14 residues long. The CDR3 DNA reads as TGCAGTGCTAGGGGACCGGGACACCCCTACGAGCAGTACTTC. It codes for CSARGPGHPYEQYF.

J is TRBJ2-5 and V is TRBV7-9; 9 bases fit TRBD2. The germline gives CDR1 SEHNR, CDR2 FQNEAQ (reference sequence). V shed 7 bases and J 1 base; nucleotides not matched to a gene: 1. This CDR3 is built from 13 residues. The CDR3, as DNA: TGTGCCAGCACGCGGGGGGGCCAAGAGACCCAGTACTTC. This translates into CASTRGGQETQYF.

The rearrangement uses TRBV12-3 or TRBV12-4 and TRBJ2-7; D assignment may be TRBD1 or TRBD2 (5 bases each). The V end lost 2 bases, the J end lost 4 bases, and 12 bases lay between the germline ends. The CDR3 is made up of 14 amino acids. CDR3 in DNA: TGTGCCAGCAGTTTAAGGGACCTGGGGTACGAGCAGTACTTC. The encoded protein is CASSLRDLGYEQYF.

V gene TRBV30 combines with J gene TRBJ2-3, with D possibly being TRBD1 or TRBD2 (5 bases each). The CDR3 consists of 14 residues. V was trimmed by 4 bases and J by 5 bases, leaving 16 bases between them. Germline V gene data show CDR1 as GTSNPN and CDR2 as SVGIG (reference sequence). The CDR3 coding sequence is TGTGCCTGGAATCCCGGGGCATCACGAGATACGCAGTATTTT. It yields the protein CAWNPGASRDTQYF. Full variable domain (outside the CDR3, taken from reference TRBV30 and TRBJ2-3): SQTIHQWPATLVQPVGSPLSLECTVEGTSNPNLYWYRQAAGRGLQLLFYSVGIGQISSEVPQNLSASRPQDRQFILSSKKLLLSDSGFYLCAWNPGASRDTQYFGPGTRLTVL.

This sequence joins TRBV9 and TRBJ2-1, with TRBD2 matching 10 bases. J gave up 7 bases and V 4 bases, and 8 bases lay outside the gene matches. The germline CDR1 and CDR2 sequences are SGDLS and YYNGEE. The CDR3 totals 15 residues. CDR3 sequence (DNA): TGTGCCAGCAGCCCCTGGGCTAGCGGGGGTAATGAGCAGTTCTTC. Translation gives CASSPWASGGNEQFF.

This clonotype was found many times. J is TRBJ1-1 and V is TRBV3-1; a weak D match, TRBD1 (5 bases). The V and J ends lost 6 bases and 4 bases respectively, with 12 bases between them. The CDR3 extends over 13 amino acids. Germline V gives CDR1 LGHDT, CDR2 YNNKEL (reference sequence). As DNA, the CDR3 is TGTGCCAGCAGACTGGGACGGGGCACTGAAGCTTTCTTT. This codes for CASRLGRGTEAFF. Together with reference TRBV3-1 and TRBJ1-1, the CDR3 gives the full variable domain: DTAVSQTPKYLVTQMGNDKSIKCEQNLGHDTMYWYKQDSKKFLKIMFSYNNKELIINETVPNRFSPKSPDKAHLNLHINSLELGDSAVYFCASRLGRGTEAFFGQGTRLTVV.

The genes are TRBV7-2 and TRBJ2-7, with TRBD2 matching 14 bases. The CDR3 totals 16 residues. Germline values: CDR1 SGHTA, CDR2 FQGNSA. With V trimmed by 5 bases and J by 7 bases, 10 bases remained unmatched. As DNA, the CDR3 is TGTGCCAGCAGCCCAACCGGGACTAGCGGGAGTGAGGAGCAGTACTTC. Its translation: CASSPTGTSGSEEQYF.

This clonotype appeared a few times. The chain uses TRBV19 and TRBJ2-5; TRBD1 matches at 9 bases. The CDR3 loop spans 18 amino acids. Germline V gives CDR1 LNHDA, CDR2 SQIVND (reference sequence). This CDR3 is CAASERGQGSRRQETQYF. CDR3 bases: TGTGCGGCGAGCGAGAGAGGACAGGGGTCGAGGCGGCAAGAGACCCAGTACTTC.

In its sample, this clonotype was seen a few times. The gene calls are TRBV12-3 or TRBV12-4 and TRBJ2-5; 8 nucleotides agree with TRBD1. With 4 bases clipped from V and 5 bases from J, the junction kept 6 bases outside the gene matches. CDR3 length equals 14 residues. CDR3 in amino acids: CASSSRQGTETQYF. The CDR3 region has the DNA TGTGCCAGCAGTTCGCGACAGGGGACGGAGACCCAGTACTTC.

V is TRBV12-3 or TRBV12-4 and J is TRBJ2-2; 7 nucleotides line up with TRBD1. J gave up 6 bases and V 7 bases, and 17 bases lay outside the gene matches. This CDR3 has 17 amino acids. Written as DNA, the CDR3 is TGTGCCAGCATCCACCCCTTTTTAGGGGGCCCGGCCGGGGAGCTGTTTTTT. Translation: CASIHPFLGGPAGELFF.